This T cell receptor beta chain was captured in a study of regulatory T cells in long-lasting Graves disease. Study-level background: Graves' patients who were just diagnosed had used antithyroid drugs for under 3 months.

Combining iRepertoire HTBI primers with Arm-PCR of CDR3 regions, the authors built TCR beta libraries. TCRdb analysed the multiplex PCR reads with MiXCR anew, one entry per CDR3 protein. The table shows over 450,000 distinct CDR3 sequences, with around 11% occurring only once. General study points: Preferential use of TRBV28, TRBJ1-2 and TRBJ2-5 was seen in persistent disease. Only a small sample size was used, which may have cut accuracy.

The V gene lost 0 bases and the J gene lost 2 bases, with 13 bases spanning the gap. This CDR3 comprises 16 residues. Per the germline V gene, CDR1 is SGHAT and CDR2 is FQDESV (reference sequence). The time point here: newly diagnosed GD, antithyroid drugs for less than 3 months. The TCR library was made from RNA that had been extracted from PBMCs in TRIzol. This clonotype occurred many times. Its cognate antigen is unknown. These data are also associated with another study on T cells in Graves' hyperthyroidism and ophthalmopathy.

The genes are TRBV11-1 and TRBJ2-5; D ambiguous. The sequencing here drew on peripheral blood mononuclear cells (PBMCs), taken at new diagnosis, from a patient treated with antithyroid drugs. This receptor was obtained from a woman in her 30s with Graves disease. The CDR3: CASSLALSGAQETQYF. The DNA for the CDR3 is TGTGCCAGCAGCTTAGCATTATCCGGTGCACAAGAGACCCAGTACTTC.